This TCR beta chain was captured in a study of blood T cell repertoires in COVID-19. Study-level background: The United States, Italy and Spain provided the acute and convalescent COVID-19 samples. T cells, B-cell-depleted T cells, or PBMCs supplied cDNA or gDNA.

In the study's own analysis: Reference gene primer amplification gave nucleated cell count estimates. Produced via immunoSEQ multiplex PCR; TCRdb's table is partial and in-frame only. That table supplies the V and J calls and clone size; D and trimming were determined from the DNA. The top ten clones hold approximately 2.3% of a sample with under 200,000 clones, less than 90% of them seen once. CDR1 is ENHRY and CDR2 is SYGVKD in the germline V gene. The length of the CDR3 is 14 residues. J gave up 5 bases and V 6 bases, and 5 bases lay outside the gene matches. The origin of this receptor is a man between 65 and 85 years old with active or convalescent COVID-19. The sequencing input was peripheral blood. V and J are TRBV10-3 and TRBJ1-5; 9 positions agree with TRBD1. DNA for the CDR3: TGTGCCATCAGCTCGGGGACAGGGTATCAGCCCCAGCATTTT. Its translation is CAISSGTGYQPQHF.